The clone carrying this T cell receptor beta chain appeared a few times. This entry comes from a study of T cells in Graves' hyperthyroidism and ophthalmopathy. TCR beta CDR3 region amplification was performed from RNA transcripts. TCR CDR3 regions were first amplified by RT-PCR with HTBI primers. TCRdb fed the multiplex PCR reads into MiXCR, producing one record per CDR3 protein. The sample has 480,000 or so distinct CDR3 sequences; approximately 14% are singletons. The trim removed 3 bases at V and 5 bases at J, leaving 6 bases unmatched. CDR1 and CDR2 from the germline V gene are LNHDA and SQIVND (reference sequence). There are 15 residues in the CDR3.

This TCR was sampled from a woman aged 18-29 years with Graves' hyperthyroidism. Sequencing was performed on blood. This chain joins TRBV19 and TRBJ2-5; 10 bases fit TRBD2. The CDR3 sequence: CASSMLGLASETQYF. The CDR3 DNA reads as TGTGCCAGTAGTATGTTGGGACTAGCGAGTGAGACCCAGTACTTC.